This note documents a single T cell receptor beta chain sequence. Germline CDR1 and CDR2: SGHDT and YYEEEE. The trim removed 2 bases at V and 5 bases at J, leaving 6 bases unmatched. This CDR3 has 15 amino acids. This entry comes from a study of technical replicates of blood from a handful of donors. Here immunoSEQ multiplex PCR was the method, and the copy in TCRdb shows in-frame clones only, minus some. The sample has 85,000 to 95,000 clones, 90% to 97% seen once. This sequence joins TRBV5-6 and TRBJ2-2; 7 bases fit TRBD2. The sequence derives from a human donor in good health. The source material was T cells isolated from PBMCs. CDR3: CASSFGGIGTGELFF. CDR3 DNA sequence: TGTGCCAGCAGCTTCGGGGGGATCGGTACCGGGGAGCTGTTTTTT.